These 11 T cell receptor beta chains originate from one sample sequenced in a study of molecular identifiers for immune sequencing clone quantification. TCRdb reprocessed the PCR reads via MiXCR and lists one record per CDR3 protein. This table has 400,000 to 600,000 distinct CDR3 sequences, roughly 26% appearing once. Sequenced material: naive CD8+ T cells from blood, with Jurkat cell RNA spiked in. The subset is: FACS-sorted CD8+CD4-CCR7+CD45RA+ naive T cells. Source of these receptors: a human donor in good health. Some libraries in this study had Jurkat cell RNA spiked in.

About this clonotype: This may come from a read error, since a much larger clone is one base off. The chain combines TRBV19 with TRBJ2-1; a possible D gene is TRBD2 (6 bases). The length of the CDR3 is 13 residues. The germline CDR1 and CDR2 sequences are LNHDA and SQIVND (reference sequence). CDR3 region: CASRIATSNEQFF. The CDR3 region has the DNA TGTGCCAGTAGAATAGCGACTAGTAATGAGCAGTTCTTC.

This clonotype was seen a few times. The V call is TRBV2, the J call TRBJ1-2, with TRBD1 identical over 9 bases. Trimming took 3 bases from V and 3 from J; bases not matched to a gene: 5. In germline, CDR1 is SNHLY, CDR2 FYNNEI. The CDR3 contains 15 residues. CDR3 protein: CASSDAGQGYYGYTF. The CDR3 region has the DNA TGTGCCAGCAGTGACGCCGGACAGGGGTACTATGGCTACACCTTC.

In regard to this clonotype: Since a much larger clone is just one base distant, this may be a read error. The chain is built from TRBV5-6 and TRBJ2-3; possible D gene TRBD2, 6 bases. The CDR3 spans 15 residues. The germline CDR1 and CDR2 sequences are SGHDT and YYEEEE. Trimming removed 7 bases from V and 0 bases from J, with 15 bases in between. CDR3 residues: CASGLGLESTDTQYF. In DNA, the CDR3 is TGTGCCAGCGGCCTGGGACTTGAAAGCACAGATACGCAGTATTTT.

Note on this clonotype: A read error is possible here, since a much larger clone lies one base away. CDR3 loop: CASSSLRVEGVFWDTQYF. In DNA, the CDR3 is TGTGCCAGCAGTTCTCTCCGCGTGGAGGGGGTATTTTGGGATACGCAGTATTTT. V and J are TRBV27 and TRBJ2-3, with D perhaps given as TRBD1 or TRBD2 (6 bases each). The CDR3 runs 18 residues. Germline lookup yields CDR1 MNHEY and CDR2 SMNVEV (reference sequence). V lost 4 bases and J 6 bases, leaving 26 bases between the germline ends.

This clonotype was recorded many times. The chain couples TRBV4-1 to TRBJ2-7; the match to TRBD2 covers 7 bases. With 0 bases clipped from V and 4 bases from J, the junction kept 6 bases outside the gene matches. This CDR3 is 15 amino acids long. The germline gives CDR1 MGHRA, CDR2 YSYEKL. DNA of the CDR3: TGCGCCAGCAGCCAAGAGCGGGAGAGTGGGTACGAGCAGTACTTC. Translation gives CASSQERESGYEQYF.

This clonotype was counted many times. The chain carries TRBV5-6 and TRBJ2-3, with a possible D match to TRBD2 (7 bases). With 0 bases removed from V and 4 bases from J, the gap between germline ends came to 15 bases. The germline V gene encodes CDR1 SGHDT and CDR2 YYEEEE. The CDR3 contains 16 residues. This CDR3 reads CASSLEWGGRADTQYF. The DNA of the CDR3 is TGTGCCAGCAGCTTGGAGTGGGGGGGCCGGGCAGATACGCAGTATTTT.

In this sample, this clonotype turned up many times. The chain combines TRBV4-1 with TRBJ2-3, with D perhaps TRBD2 (6 bases). CDR1 is MGHRA, CDR2 YSYEKL, per germline. This CDR3 comprises 17 residues. V was shortened by 0 bases and J by 0 bases, with 13 bases between the two germline ends. In nucleotides, the CDR3 is TGCGCCAGCAGCCAAGATATCACTAGCCCTAGCACAGATACGCAGTATTTT. It yields the protein CASSQDITSPSTDTQYF.

The CDR3 loop is CASSLGLAGGPKQETQYF. The CDR3 region has the DNA TGTGCCAGCAGCTTAGGACTAGCGGGAGGGCCAAAGCAAGAGACCCAGTACTTC. The chain uses TRBV7-6 and TRBJ2-5; TRBD2 matches at 14 bases. Germline V gives CDR1 SGHVS, CDR2 FNYEAQ. The CDR3 loop spans 18 amino acids. Trimming at V came to 1 base and at J to 2 bases, leaving 6 bases not matched to a gene.

The gene calls are TRBV30 and TRBJ2-1; 9 positions agree with TRBD2. This CDR3 has 15 residues. CDR1 is GTSNPN, CDR2 SVGIG, per germline (reference sequence). V lost 0 bases and J lost 9; bases outside the gene matches: 9. For the CDR3, the DNA is TGTGCCTGGAGTGTATGGGCGGGAGGGCCCGGTGAGCAGTTCTTC. Protein: CAWSVWAGGPGEQFF.

The chain recombines TRBV5-4 with TRBJ2-7, with a tentative D call TRBD1 (5 bases). Germline V lookup: CDR1 SGHNT, CDR2 YYREEE (reference sequence). V lost 3 bases and J 6 bases, leaving 16 bases between the germline ends. CDR3 size: 14 residues. CDR3 residues: CASSSDRRFPEQYF. As DNA, the CDR3 is TGTGCCAGCAGCTCCGACAGACGGTTCCCCGAGCAGTACTTC. The complete variable domain, with remaining parts taken from reference TRBV5-4 and TRBJ2-7, reads ETGVTQSPTHLIKTRGQQVTLRCSSQSGHNTVSWYQQALGQGPQFIFQYYREEENGRGNFPPRFSGLQFPNYSSELNVNALELDDSALYLCASSSDRRFPEQYFGPGTRLTVT.

Many counts were recorded for this clonotype. This rearrangement joins TRBV7-9 to TRBJ2-4; D is ambiguous. Germline V gene lookup returns CDR1 SEHNR and CDR2 FQNEAQ (reference sequence). Between the trimmed V and J ends, which lost 5 bases and 7 bases, there was a span of 12 bases. CDR3 size: 13 residues. Here the CDR3 DNA reads TGTGCCAGCAGCATCCTCCTTGGGAACATTCAGTACTTC. Protein: CASSILLGNIQYF.